A single sample gave rise to the 29 T cell receptor beta chains below, sequenced in a study of blood T cell repertoires in COVID-19 (dated by TCRdb to the early 2020s). Library creation used the immunoSEQ multiplex PCR assay. Not all clones reach the TCRdb copy of this immuneACCESS table, which keeps in-frame sequences only. Checked studies attribute under half of the gap to unresolved V genes and leave the rest unexplained. The sample table records some 150,000 clones; more than 85% of these occur just once. The ten largest make up over 2% of the sample. The sample was peripheral blood. These receptors were obtained from a woman in her seventies with acute or convalescent COVID-19.

J is TRBJ1-1 and V is TRBV18; the D is unclear. The ends were cut back, 3 bases at V and 1 base at J, with 12 bases in the middle. The CDR3 is made up of 15 amino acids. CDR1 and CDR2 (germline): KGHSH, LQKENI. CDR3 protein: CASSPQEGSNTEAFF. The CDR3 nucleotides read TGTGCCAGCTCACCCCAGGAGGGCTCGAACACTGAAGCTTTCTTT.

The rearrangement uses TRBV10-3 and TRBJ1-5; D remains ambiguous. Germline CDR1 and CDR2: ENHRY and SYGVKD. Trimming removed 5 bases from V and 0 bases from J, with 11 bases in between. The CDR3 consists of 15 residues. CDR3 region: CAISPDGNSNQPQHF. The CDR3 bases are TGTGCCATCAGTCCCGACGGGAATAGCAATCAGCCCCAGCATTTT.

This chain links TRBV6-5 with TRBJ1-5; TRBD1 might be the D (5 bases). V gave up 6 bases and J gave up 0 bases, with 9 bases separating them. The germline V gene has CDR1 MNHEY and CDR2 SVGAGI. The CDR3 has 14 residues. CDR3 nucleotides: TGTGCCAGCAGGGTAGACAGTAGCAATCAGCCCCAGCATTTT. Protein: CASRVDSSNQPQHF.

This sequence joins TRBV12-5 and TRBJ1-2; perhaps TRBD1 as D (5 bases). The ends were cut back, 5 bases at V and 3 bases at J, with 13 bases in the middle. Looked up from germline, CDR1 is LGHNT and CDR2 is FRNRAP. There are 14 residues in the CDR3. CDR3 DNA: TGTGCTAGTGGTGCGGGGGACCGTTACTATGGCTACACCTTC. Residues: CASGAGDRYYGYTF. The full variable domain, completed using reference TRBV12-5 and TRBJ1-2, is DARVTQTPRHKVTEMGQEVTMRCQPILGHNTVFWYRQTMMQGLELLAYFRNRAPLDDSGMPKDRFSAEMPDATLATLKIQPSEPRDSAVYFCASGAGDRYYGYTFGSGTRLTVV.

This clone has a single count. The chain uses TRBV11-2 and TRBJ2-7, with TRBD1 matching over 9 bases. The CDR3 has 17 amino acids. CDR1 is SGHAT and CDR2 is FQNNGV in the germline V gene. V shed 1 base, J shed 0 bases, and the junction held 7 bases outside the gene matches. The CDR3 bases are TGTGCCAGCAGCTTAGGGGTCCGGGACAGGGTCTCCTACGAGCAGTACGTC. Protein: CASSLGVRDRVSYEQYV.

This clone was recorded only once. V is TRBV5-5 and J is TRBJ2-7, with TRBD1 matching 8 bases. This CDR3 contains 15 residues. The V gene's germline CDR1 is SGHKS and CDR2 YYEKEE (reference sequence). The V and J ends lost 4 bases and 5 bases, in that order; junction bases with no gene match: 11. The CDR3 reads CASSLQGAAVHEQYF. The CDR3, as DNA: TGTGCCAGCAGCCTTCAGGGGGCTGCGGTACACGAGCAGTACTTC.

The chain has TRBV25-1 and TRBJ1-3; a weak D match, TRBD1 (5 bases). Looked up from germline, CDR1 is MGHDK and CDR2 is SYGVNS. The CDR3 runs to 15 residues. The V end lost 2 bases, the J end lost 3 bases, and 11 bases lay between the germline ends. Written as DNA, the CDR3 is TGTGCCAGCAGTGAAGGTCAGGGAGGTGGAAACACCATATATTTT. It encodes CASSEGQGGGNTIYF.

The table lists this clone with a count of one. The CDR3 is CASSPSGLSSGNTIYF. In DNA, the CDR3 is TGTGCCAGCAGCCCCTCGGGACTTAGCTCTGGAAACACCATATATTTT. The chain is built from TRBV16 and TRBJ1-3; the D gene is possibly TRBD1 (5 bases). CDR3 size: 16 residues. The germline V gene encodes CDR1 KGHSY and CDR2 FQNENV. The V end lost 4 bases, the J end lost 0 bases, and 13 bases lay between the germline ends.

V usage is TRBV28 and J usage is TRBJ1-4; 11 nucleotides align to TRBD1. V lost 5 bases to trimming and J lost 7 bases; unmatched junction nucleotides: 6. The CDR3 is made up of 15 amino acids. Germline V CDR1 and CDR2: MDHEN, SYDVKM. CDR3 sequence: CASSAGTGGFEKLFF. As DNA, the CDR3 is TGTGCCAGCAGTGCCGGGACAGGGGGTTTTGAAAAACTGTTTTTT.

V gene TRBV6-5 combines with J gene TRBJ1-2, with D uncertain. The length of the CDR3 is 15 residues. Trimming pared 6 bases from V and 4 bases from J, leaving 18 bases between. CDR1 is MNHEY, CDR2 SVGAGI, per germline. Here the CDR3 reads CASSPTPTYIYGYTF. The CDR3 bases are TGTGCCAGCAGCCCCACGCCCACATATATCTATGGCTACACCTTC.

This clone was detected a few times. The chain recombines TRBV5-4 with TRBJ1-2; 9 nucleotides match TRBD1. The V gene end was trimmed by 3 bases and the J gene end by 5 bases; junction bases not matched to a gene: 14. The CDR3 is 17 amino acids. The germline gives CDR1 SGHNT, CDR2 YYREEE (reference sequence). CDR3 coding DNA: TGTGCCAGCAGCTCGAATCCCGGGACAGGGTTCGGGTATGGCTACACCTTC. Translation: CASSSNPGTGFGYGYTF.

The genes are TRBV5-8 and TRBJ2-7, with unresolved D. Deletions cut 0 bases from V and 8 bases from J, with 6 bases between. The CDR3 runs 11 residues. From germline, CDR1 is SGHTS and CDR2 YDEGEE. CDR3 protein: CASSLVRKQYV. CDR3 DNA: TGTGCCAGCAGCTTGGTGCGCAAGCAGTACGTC.

The chain employs TRBV15 and TRBJ1-1; a weak D match, TRBD1 (6 bases). This CDR3 spans 16 amino acids. Per the germline V gene, CDR1 is LNHNV and CDR2 is YYDKDF (reference sequence). Trimming shortened V by 5 bases and J by 4 bases, and 20 bases separated the two germline ends. DNA for the CDR3: TGTGCCACCAGCCCTACTTCAGGGGCGTCGAGCACTGAAGCTTTCTTT. Translation: CATSPTSGASSTEAFF.

There are a few counts of this clone. CDR3 protein: CASSSPRLRQQETQYF. The CDR3 coding sequence is TGTGCCAGCAGCTCTCCCCGATTGAGACAGCAAGAGACCCAGTACTTC. V usage is TRBV7-2 and J usage is TRBJ2-5; D is perhaps TRBD1 (5 bases). Germline V gene sequence: CDR1 SGHTA, CDR2 FQGNSA. The CDR3 is 16 amino acids. The V end lost 4 bases, the J end lost 2 bases, and 17 bases lay between the germline ends.

The V gene is TRBV25-1, the J gene TRBJ1-1; tentatively, D is TRBD1 (5 bases). The germline V gene encodes CDR1 MGHDK and CDR2 SYGVNS. Trimming cost V 6 bases and J 4 bases, with 15 bases left between them. This CDR3 spans 14 amino acids. The CDR3 is CASRTDTLGTEAFF. CDR3 sequence (DNA): TGTGCCAGCAGGACGGACACCCTAGGCACTGAAGCTTTCTTT.

V gene TRBV28 combines with J gene TRBJ1-6, with a tentative D call TRBD1 (6 bases). The V end was cut by 5 bases, the J end by 0 bases, with 17 bases between. The CDR3 is made up of 18 amino acids. Germline CDR1 is MDHEN and CDR2 is SYDVKM. The CDR3 bases are TGTGCCAGCAGTACGCACAGGGAGGGGAGCTCCTATAATTCACCCCTCCACTTT. It encodes CASSTHREGSSYNSPLHF.

The chain uses TRBV6-5 and TRBJ2-1, with 7 nucleotides matching TRBD2. The germline CDR1 and CDR2 sequences are MNHEY and SVGAGI. The CDR3 is 15 residues long. J lost 0 bases, V lost 6 bases, and 5 bases had no gene match. The CDR3 DNA reads TGTGCCAGCAGCCAGACGGGGGGCTCCTACAATGAGCAGTTCTTC. It is translated as CASSQTGGSYNEQFF.

V usage is TRBV27 and J usage is TRBJ2-1; TRBD2 aligns across 9 bases. V was clipped by 6 bases and J by 0 bases; unmatched bases: 9. CDR1 is MNHEY, CDR2 SMNVEV, per germline (reference sequence). The CDR3 totals 17 residues. As DNA, the CDR3 is TGTGCCAGCAGGCCTTTTAGCGGGGGAAGCTCCTACAATGAGCAGTTCTTC. Encoded protein: CASRPFSGGSSYNEQFF.

The rearrangement uses TRBV6-8 and TRBJ2-5, with 7 bases fitting TRBD1. Germline loops: CDR1 MNHGY, CDR2 SAAAGT. V lost 2 bases to trimming and J lost 1 base; unmatched junction nucleotides: 7. There are 16 residues in the CDR3. The CDR3 coding sequence is TGTGCCAGCAGTTACCCGGGACAGCCACTCCAAGAGACCCAGTACTTC. It specifies CASSYPGQPLQETQYF.

This chain joins TRBV28 and TRBJ1-2, with D unclear. Germline V gene sequence: CDR1 MDHEN, CDR2 SYDVKM. The V and J ends lost 7 bases and 9 bases respectively, with 18 bases between them. This CDR3 is built from 13 residues. Here the CDR3 reads CASTPVRQTSYTF. CDR3 sequence (DNA): TGTGCCAGCACCCCAGTAAGGCAGACTAGCTACACCTTC.

V is TRBV5-1 and J is TRBJ1-2; 7 bases are a match to TRBD1. Germline values: CDR1 SGHRS, CDR2 YFSETQ. V dropped 2 bases and J dropped 7; count of bases not matched to a gene: 8. This CDR3 has 14 residues. CDR3 region: CASSLDRETGGYTF. The DNA of the CDR3 is TGCGCCAGCAGCTTAGACAGGGAAACCGGTGGCTACACCTTC.

CDR3 DNA: TGTGCCAGCAGTTACCCCCAGTCTCACTATGGCTACACCTTC. Translating it yields CASSYPQSHYGYTF. The chain joins TRBV6-6 to TRBJ1-2; D is unresolved. From germline, CDR1 is MNHNY and CDR2 SVGAGI (reference sequence). This CDR3 region has 14 residues. V was shortened by 2 bases and J by 3 bases, with 10 bases between the two germline ends.

The chain is built from TRBV7-2 and TRBJ2-7; perhaps TRBD1 as D (5 bases). This CDR3 spans 14 amino acids. Per germline, CDR1 SGHTA and CDR2 FQGNSA. V shed 5 bases and J shed 7 bases, with 18 bases lying between them. CDR3 protein: CASSERPQAQEQYF. CDR3 coding DNA: TGTGCCAGCAGCGAAAGGCCACAGGCGCAAGAGCAGTACTTC.

This chain links TRBV5-1 with TRBJ1-1; perhaps TRBD1 as D (6 bases). Deletions cut 6 bases from V and 3 bases from J, with 12 bases between. The length of the CDR3 is 13 residues. The germline gives CDR1 SGHRS, CDR2 YFSETQ. In DNA form, the CDR3 reads TGCGCCAGCACCAACCAGGGGTACACTGAAGCTTTCTTT. Its translation: CASTNQGYTEAFF.

This sequence joins TRBV7-8 and TRBJ1-1; the D gene is possibly TRBD1 (5 bases). V lost 6 bases to trimming and J lost 0 bases, with 17 bases between them. Germline CDR1 reads SGHVS; CDR2 reads FQNEAQ. The CDR3 runs 16 residues. The CDR3 bases are TGTGCCAGCAGTTCGGAGGGGCTGAGCGTGAACACTGAAGCTTTCTTT. Translated, it gives CASSSEGLSVNTEAFF.

The V and J genes are TRBV20-1 and TRBJ1-5, with unresolved D. CDR3 length: 14 residues. The germline CDR1 and CDR2 sequences are DFQATT and SNEGSKA (reference sequence). The CDR3 is CSASGSYSNQPQHF. For the CDR3, the DNA is TGCAGCGCCAGTGGGTCCTATAGCAATCAGCCCCAGCATTTT.

This chain uses TRBV7-9 with TRBJ2-2; 11 nucleotides line up with TRBD2. This CDR3 is built from 16 residues. Germline assignment: CDR1 SEHNR and CDR2 FQNEAQ (reference sequence). V shed 3 bases, J shed 6 bases, and the junction held 6 bases outside the gene matches. CDR3 residues: CASSFNSGGAAGELFF. The CDR3 DNA reads TGTGCCAGCAGCTTCAATAGCGGGGGGGCCGCCGGGGAGCTGTTTTTT.

This chain uses TRBV24-1 with TRBJ2-6; possibly TRBD1 for D (5 bases). Germline V lookup: CDR1 KGHDR, CDR2 SFDVKD. CDR3 length: 16 amino acids. V was clipped by 4 bases and J by 4 bases, with 13 bases between them. In nucleotides, the CDR3 is TGTGCCACCAGTGACGCGGCAGGGAACGGGGCCAACGTCCTGACTTTC. Translated: CATSDAAGNGANVLTF.

To note about this clone: An end of the junction differs from the germline gene, which may be a read error. The same CDR3 also results from other DNA sequences found in this sample. This chain uses TRBV15 with TRBJ1-2; 7 nucleotides align to TRBD1. Germline V lookup: CDR1 LNHNV, CDR2 YYDKDF (reference sequence). This CDR3 is 13 amino acids long. CDR3 region: CATSNDRVQGYTF. CDR3 in DNA: TGTGCCACTAGCAACGACAGGGTCCAGGGCTACACCTTC.